This T cell receptor (beta chain) was profiled in a study of T cells after yellow fever vaccination. CDR3 length equals 15 residues. CDR1 is DFQATT, CDR2 SNEGSKA, per germline (reference sequence). The V end lost 1 base, the J end lost 3 bases, and 13 bases lay between the germline ends. The 5'RACE template-switching step produced TCR cDNA and added a universal primer site and UMIs. MiXCR, run by TCRdb on the 5' RACE reads, gives a single entry per CDR3 protein. The data hold around 100,000 distinct CDR3 sequences, with roughly 8.9% observed a single time. This receptor was taken from a man aged 30 to 39 who received the YFV17D yellow fever vaccine. The chain combines TRBV20-1 with TRBJ2-1; unclear D gene. This material consisted of CD8+ T cells sorted from PBMCs, taken 45 days after the yellow fever booster vaccination. The CDR3 region is CSARAQSTDYNEQFF. The CDR3, as DNA: TGCAGTGCTAGAGCCCAGTCGACTGACTACAATGAGCAGTTCTTC.